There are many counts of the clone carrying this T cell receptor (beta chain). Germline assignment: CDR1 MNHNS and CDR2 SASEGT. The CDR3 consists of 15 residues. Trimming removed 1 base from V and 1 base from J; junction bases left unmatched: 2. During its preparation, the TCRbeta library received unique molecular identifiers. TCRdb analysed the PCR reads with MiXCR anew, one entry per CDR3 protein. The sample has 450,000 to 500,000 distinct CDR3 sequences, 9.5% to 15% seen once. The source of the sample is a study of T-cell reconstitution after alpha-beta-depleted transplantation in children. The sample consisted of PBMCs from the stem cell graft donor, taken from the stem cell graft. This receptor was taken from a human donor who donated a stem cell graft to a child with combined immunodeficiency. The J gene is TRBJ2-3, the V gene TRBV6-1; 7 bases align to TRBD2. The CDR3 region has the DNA TGTGCCAGCAGTGAAGTAAGCGGGGGCACAGATACGCAGTATTTT. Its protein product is CASSEVSGGTDTQYF.